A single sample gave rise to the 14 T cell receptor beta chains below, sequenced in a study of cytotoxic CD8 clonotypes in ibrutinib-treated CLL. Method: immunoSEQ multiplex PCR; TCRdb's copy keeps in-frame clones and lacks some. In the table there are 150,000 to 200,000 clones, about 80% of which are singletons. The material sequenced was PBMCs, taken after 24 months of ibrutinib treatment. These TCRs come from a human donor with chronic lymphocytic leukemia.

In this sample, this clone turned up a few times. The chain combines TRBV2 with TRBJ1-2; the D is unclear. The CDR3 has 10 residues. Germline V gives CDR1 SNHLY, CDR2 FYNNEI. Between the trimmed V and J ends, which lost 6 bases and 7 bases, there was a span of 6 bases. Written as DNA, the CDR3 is TGTGCCAGCAGATCCCCTGGCTACACCTTC. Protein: CASRSPGYTF.

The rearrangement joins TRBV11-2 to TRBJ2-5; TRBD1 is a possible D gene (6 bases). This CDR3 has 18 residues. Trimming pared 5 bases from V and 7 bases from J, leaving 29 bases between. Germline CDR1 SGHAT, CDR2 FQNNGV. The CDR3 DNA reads TGTGCCAGCAGCCAACAGGGTCCGGGTCGTTCGGGGTCGGGGACCCAGTACTTC. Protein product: CASSQQGPGRSGSGTQYF. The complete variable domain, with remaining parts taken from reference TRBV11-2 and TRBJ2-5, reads EAGVAQSPRYKIIEKRQSVAFWCNPISGHATLYWYQQILGQGPKLLIQFQNNGVVDDSQLPKDRFSAERLKGVDSTLKIQPAKLEDSAVYLCASSQQGPGRSGSGTQYFGPGTRLLVL.

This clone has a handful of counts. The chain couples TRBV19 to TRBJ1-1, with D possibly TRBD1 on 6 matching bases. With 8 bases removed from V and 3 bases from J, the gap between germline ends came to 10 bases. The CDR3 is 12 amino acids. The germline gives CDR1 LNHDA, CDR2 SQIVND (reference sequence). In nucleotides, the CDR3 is TGTGCCAGTCAGGGGCTCTACACTGAAGCTTTCTTT. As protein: CASQGLYTEAFF.

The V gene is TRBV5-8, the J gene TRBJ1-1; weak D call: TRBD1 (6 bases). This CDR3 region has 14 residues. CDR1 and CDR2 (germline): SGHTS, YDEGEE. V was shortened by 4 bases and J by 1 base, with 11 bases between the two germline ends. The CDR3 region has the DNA TGTGCCAGCAGCCCCGGACAGAAGAACACTGAAGCTTTCTTT. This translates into CASSPGQKNTEAFF.

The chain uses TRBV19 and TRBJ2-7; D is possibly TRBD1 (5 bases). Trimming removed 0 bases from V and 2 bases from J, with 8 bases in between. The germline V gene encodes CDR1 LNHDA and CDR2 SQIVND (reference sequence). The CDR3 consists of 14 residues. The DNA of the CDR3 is TGTGCCAGTAGTATAGATAGCAGGGCCTACGAGCAGTACTTC. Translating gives CASSIDSRAYEQYF.

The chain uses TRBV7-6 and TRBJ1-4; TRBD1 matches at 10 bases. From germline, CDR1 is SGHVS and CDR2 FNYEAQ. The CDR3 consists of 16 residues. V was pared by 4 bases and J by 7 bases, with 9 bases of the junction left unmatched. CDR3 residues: CASSSGTGAVGEKLFF. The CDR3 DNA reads TGTGCCAGCAGCTCAGGGACAGGGGCGGTGGGTGAAAAACTGTTTTTT.

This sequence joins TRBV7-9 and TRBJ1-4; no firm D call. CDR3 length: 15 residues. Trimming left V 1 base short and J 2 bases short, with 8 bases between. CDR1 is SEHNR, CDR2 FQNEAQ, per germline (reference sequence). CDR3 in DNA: TGTGCCAGCAGCTTAGTAGGAGGGACTAATGAAAAACTGTTTTTT. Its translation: CASSLVGGTNEKLFF. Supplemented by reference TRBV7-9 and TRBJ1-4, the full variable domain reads DTGVSQNPRHKITKRGQNVTFRCDPISEHNRLYWYRQTLGQGPEFLTYFQNEAQLEKSRLLSDRFSAERPKGSFSTLEIQRTEQGDSAMYLCASSLVGGTNEKLFFGSGTQLSVL.

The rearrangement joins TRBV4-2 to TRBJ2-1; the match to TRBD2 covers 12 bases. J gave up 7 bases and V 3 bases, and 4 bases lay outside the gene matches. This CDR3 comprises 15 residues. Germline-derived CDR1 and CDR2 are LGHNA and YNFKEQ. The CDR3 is CASSQATSGSNEQFF. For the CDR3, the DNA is TGTGCCAGCAGCCAGGCGACTAGCGGGAGTAATGAGCAGTTCTTC.

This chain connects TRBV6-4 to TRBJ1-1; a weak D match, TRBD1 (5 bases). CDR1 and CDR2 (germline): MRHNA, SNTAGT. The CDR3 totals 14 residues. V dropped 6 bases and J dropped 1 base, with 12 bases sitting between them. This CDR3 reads CASRTDRPNTEAFF. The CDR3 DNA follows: TGTGCCAGCAGGACAGACAGACCGAACACTGAAGCTTTCTTT.

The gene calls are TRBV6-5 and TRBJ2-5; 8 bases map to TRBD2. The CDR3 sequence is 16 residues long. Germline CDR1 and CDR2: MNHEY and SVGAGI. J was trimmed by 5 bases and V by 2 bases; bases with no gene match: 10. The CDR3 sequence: CASSYRTGGLGETQYF. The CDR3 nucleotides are TGTGCCAGCAGTTACCGTACGGGGGGGCTGGGGGAGACCCAGTACTTC.

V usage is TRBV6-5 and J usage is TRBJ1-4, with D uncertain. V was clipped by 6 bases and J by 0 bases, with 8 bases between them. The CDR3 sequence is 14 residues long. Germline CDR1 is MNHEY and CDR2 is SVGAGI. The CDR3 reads CASRTYATNEKLFF. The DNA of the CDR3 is TGTGCCAGCAGGACCTACGCAACTAATGAAAAACTGTTTTTT.

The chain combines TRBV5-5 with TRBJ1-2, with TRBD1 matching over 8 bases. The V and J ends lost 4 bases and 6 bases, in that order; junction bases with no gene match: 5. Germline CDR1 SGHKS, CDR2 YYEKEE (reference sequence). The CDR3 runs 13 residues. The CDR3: CASSRQGWDGYTF. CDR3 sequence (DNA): TGTGCCAGCAGCCGACAGGGGTGGGATGGCTACACCTTC.

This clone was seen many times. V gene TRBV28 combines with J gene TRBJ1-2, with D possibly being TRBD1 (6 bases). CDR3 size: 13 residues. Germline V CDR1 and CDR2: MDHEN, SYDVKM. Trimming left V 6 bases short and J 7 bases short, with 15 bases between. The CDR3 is CASSPAEGGGYTF. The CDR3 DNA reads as TGTGCCAGCAGCCCTGCAGAGGGGGGTGGCTACACCTTC.

As DNA, the CDR3 is TGCGCCAGCAGTCCTTCAGGGGGTACCACTGAAGCTTTCTTT. Translation: CASSPSGGTTEAFF. The V gene is TRBV10-1, the J gene TRBJ1-1, with 7 nucleotides matching TRBD1. Germline assignment: CDR1 WNHNN and CDR2 SYGVQD (reference sequence). The ends lost 5 bases at V and 4 bases at J; junction bases unmatched: 7. The CDR3 extends over 14 amino acids.